Reported below is one T cell receptor beta chain. The antigen is unknown. In germline, CDR1 is SGHRS, CDR2 YFSETQ. The CDR3 consists of 14 residues. Trimming removed 2 bases at V and 1 base at J, with 9 bases between. This specimen belongs to a study of T cell responses to AZD1222 COVID-19 vaccine. Study-wide findings and caveats: Regions 160-218 and 743-854 dominated among vaccine-associated CD4 TCRs spanning spike. Seropositivity was recorded at baseline in only a handful of AZD1222 recipients.

Only in-frame clones appear in the TCRdb table, and some are missing; sequencing was by immunoSEQ multiplex PCR. The repertoire has about 97,000 clones, approximately 91% of them found once; the top ten carry less than 3%. The sample here was peripheral blood, taken on day 0 of AZD1222 vaccination. The receptor was derived from an adult in good health. The chain recombines TRBV5-1 with TRBJ1-1, with D unclear. DNA for the CDR3: TGCGCCAGCAGCTTTGGGCAGTCGAACACTGAAGCTTTCTTT. Its translation is CASSFGQSNTEAFF. The full variable domain, rest sourced from reference TRBV5-1 and TRBJ1-1, is KAGVTQTPRYLIKTRGQQVTLSCSPISGHRSVSWYQQTPGQGLQFLFEYFSETQRNKGNFPGRFSGRQFSNSRSEMNVSTLELGDSALYLCASSFGQSNTEAFFGQGTRLTVV.